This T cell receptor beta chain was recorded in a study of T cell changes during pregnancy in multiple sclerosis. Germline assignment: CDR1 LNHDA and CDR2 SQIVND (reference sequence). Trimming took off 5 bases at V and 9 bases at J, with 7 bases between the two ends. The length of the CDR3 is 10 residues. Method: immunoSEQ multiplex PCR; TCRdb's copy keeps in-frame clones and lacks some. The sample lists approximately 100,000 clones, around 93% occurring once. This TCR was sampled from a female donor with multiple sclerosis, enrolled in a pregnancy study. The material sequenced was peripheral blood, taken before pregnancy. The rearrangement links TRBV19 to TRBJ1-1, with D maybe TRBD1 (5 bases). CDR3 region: CASSGAQAFF. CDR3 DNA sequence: TGTGCCAGTAGTGGGGCCCAAGCTTTCTTT.